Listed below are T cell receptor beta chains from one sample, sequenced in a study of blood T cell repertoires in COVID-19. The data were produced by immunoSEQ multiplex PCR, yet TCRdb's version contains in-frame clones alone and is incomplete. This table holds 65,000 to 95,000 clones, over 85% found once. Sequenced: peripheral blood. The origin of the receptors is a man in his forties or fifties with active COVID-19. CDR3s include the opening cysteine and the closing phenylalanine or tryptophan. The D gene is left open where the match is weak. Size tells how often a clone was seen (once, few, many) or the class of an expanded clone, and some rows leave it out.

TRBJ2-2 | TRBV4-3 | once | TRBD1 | CASSRTGVTGELFF | TGCGCCAGCAGCCGAACAGGGGTCACCGGGGAGCTGTTTTTT
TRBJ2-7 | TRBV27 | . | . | CASSLSPNYEQYF | TGTGCCAGCAGTTTATCGCCTAACTACGAGCAGTACTTC
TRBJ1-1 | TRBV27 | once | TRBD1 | CASSAPGQKGVMNTEAFF | TGTGCCAGCAGTGCTCCGGGACAGAAAGGAGTCATGAACACTGAAGCTTTCTTT
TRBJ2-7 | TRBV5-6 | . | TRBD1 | CASSPGTASYEQYF | TGTGCCAGCAGTCCCGGGACAGCTTCCTACGAGCAGTACTTC
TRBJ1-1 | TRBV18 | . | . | CASSPGDAGLGTEAFF | TGTGCCAGCTCACCAGGGGACGCGGGGTTGGGCACTGAAGCTTTCTTT
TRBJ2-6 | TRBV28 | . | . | CASSLGGSGANVLTF | TGTGCCAGCAGTTTAGGGGGGTCTGGGGCCAACGTCCTGACTTTC
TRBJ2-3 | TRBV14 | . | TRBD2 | CASSYTGTSAYF | TGTGCCAGCAGTTACACCGGGACTAGCGCGTATTTT
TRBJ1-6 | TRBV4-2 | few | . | CASSAQQSSYNSPLHF | TGTGCCAGCAGCGCGCAACAGAGCTCCTATAATTCACCCCTCCACTTT
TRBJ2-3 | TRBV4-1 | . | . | CASSQVGLGADTQYF | TGCGCCAGCAGCCAAGTCGGGCTAGGGGCAGATACGCAGTATTTT
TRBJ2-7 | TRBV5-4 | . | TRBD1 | CASSLPGQGIYEQYF | TGTGCCAGCAGCTTGCCGGGACAGGGTATCTACGAGCAGTACTTC
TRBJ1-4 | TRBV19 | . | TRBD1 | CASSMGRGHEKLFF | TGTGCCAGTAGTATGGGCAGGGGGCATGAAAAACTGTTTTTT
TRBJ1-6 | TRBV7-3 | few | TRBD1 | CASSLTGDRGLSPLHF | TGTGCCAGCAGCTTAACGGGGGACAGGGGGCTATCACCCCTCCACTTT
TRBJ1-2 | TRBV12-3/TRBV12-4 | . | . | CASQQDPYGYTF | TGTGCCAGCCAACAGGACCCCTATGGCTACACCTTC
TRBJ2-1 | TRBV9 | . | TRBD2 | CASSVELLTSSNEQFF | TGTGCCAGCAGCGTAGAATTGTTGACTAGCTCCAATGAGCAGTTCTTC
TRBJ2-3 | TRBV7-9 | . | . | CASSLKQPTDTQYF | TGTGCCAGCAGCTTAAAACAGCCGACAGATACGCAGTATTTT
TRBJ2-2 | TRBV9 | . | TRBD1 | CASSPTQGAGELFF | TGTGCCAGCAGCCCAACCCAGGGGGCCGGGGAGCTGTTTTTT
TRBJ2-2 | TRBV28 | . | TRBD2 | CASTLGGSGELFF | TGTGCCAGCACCTTGGGGGGGTCCGGGGAGCTGTTTTTT
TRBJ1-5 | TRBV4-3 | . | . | CASSQAWAGNQPQHF | TGCGCCAGCAGCCAAGCGTGGGCAGGGAATCAGCCCCAGCATTTT
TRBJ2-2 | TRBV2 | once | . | CASSDDTGELFF | TGTGCCAGCAGTGACGACACCGGGGAGCTGTTTTTT
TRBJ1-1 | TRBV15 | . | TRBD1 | CATSRWQGAPEAFF | TGTGCCACCAGCAGATGGCAGGGGGCGCCGGAAGCTTTCTTT
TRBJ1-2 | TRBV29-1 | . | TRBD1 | CSASTGGGGYTF | TGCAGCGCGTCGACAGGGGGAGGTGGCTACACCTTC
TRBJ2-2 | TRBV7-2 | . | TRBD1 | CASSNRGVNAGELFF | TGTGCCAGCAGCAACAGGGGAGTTAATGCCGGGGAGCTGTTTTTT
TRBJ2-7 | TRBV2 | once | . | CASGRSSYEQYF | TGTGCCAGCGGTAGGAGCTCCTACGAGCAGTACTTC
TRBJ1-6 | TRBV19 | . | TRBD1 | CASSRPTGLSSSPLHF | TGTGCCAGTAGTCGACCGACAGGGTTGAGCTCTTCACCCCTCCACTTT
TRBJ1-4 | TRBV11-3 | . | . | CASSQRGGKLFF | TGTGCCAGCAGCCAGCGGGGGGGAAAACTGTTTTTT
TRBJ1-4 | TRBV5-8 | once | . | CASRLSVNEKLFF | TGTGCCAGCCGGCTCAGCGTAAATGAAAAACTGTTTTTT
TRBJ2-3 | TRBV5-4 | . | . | CASSLQGYTDTQYF | TGTGCCAGCAGCTTACAGGGTTACACAGATACGCAGTATTTT
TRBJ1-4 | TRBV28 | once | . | CASSLWEDDEEKLFF | TGTGCCAGCAGTTTATGGGAGGATGATGAGGAAAAACTGTTTTTT
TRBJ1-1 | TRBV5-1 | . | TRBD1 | CASSPGTASTQAFF | TGCGCCAGCAGCCCCGGGACAGCCTCCACCCAAGCTTTCTTT
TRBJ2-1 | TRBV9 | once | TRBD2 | CASSVTSGAYGNEQFF | TGTGCCAGCAGCGTAACCAGCGGGGCCTACGGGAATGAGCAGTTCTTC
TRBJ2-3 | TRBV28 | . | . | CASRGGDTQYF | TGTGCCAGCAGGGGCGGGGATACGCAGTATTTT
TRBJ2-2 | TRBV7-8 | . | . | CASSVFRSDTGELFF | TGTGCCAGCAGCGTCTTCCGCTCGGACACCGGGGAGCTGTTTTTT
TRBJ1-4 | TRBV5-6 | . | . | CASSGGDLEKLFF | TGTGCCAGCAGCGGGGGCGACTTGGAAAAACTGTTTTTT
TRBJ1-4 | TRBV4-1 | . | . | CASSQGPSAALNEKLFF | TGCGCCAGCAGCCAAGGACCTAGTGCGGCCCTTAATGAAAAACTGTTTTTT
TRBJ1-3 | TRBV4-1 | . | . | CASSQPLQQGAGNTIYF | TGCGCCAGCAGCCAACCCTTACAACAGGGAGCTGGAAACACCATATATTTT
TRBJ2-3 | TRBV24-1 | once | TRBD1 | CATSDSGTGGADTQYF | TGTGCCACCAGTGATTCCGGGACAGGGGGCGCAGATACGCAGTATTTT
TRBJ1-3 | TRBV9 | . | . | CASSVQGGGNTIYF | TGTGCCAGCAGCGTGCAGGGAGGTGGAAACACCATATATTTT
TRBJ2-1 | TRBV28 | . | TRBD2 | CASSATSGSYNEQFF | TGTGCCAGCAGTGCGACTAGCGGGAGCTACAATGAGCAGTTCTTC
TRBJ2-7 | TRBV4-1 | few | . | CASSQEFGGAYEQYF | TGCGCCAGCAGCCAAGAGTTTGGGGGCGCCTACGAGCAGTACTTC
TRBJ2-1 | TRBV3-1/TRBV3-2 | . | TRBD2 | CASIHSSGNEQFF | TGTGCCAGCATTCACTCTAGCGGGAATGAGCAGTTCTTC
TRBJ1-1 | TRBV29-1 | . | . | CSAMEREESEAFF | TGCAGCGCCATGGAGAGGGAGGAATCTGAAGCTTTCTTT
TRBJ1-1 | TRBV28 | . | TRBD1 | CASRTTGVNEAFF | TGTGCCAGCAGAACTACAGGGGTGAATGAAGCTTTCTTT
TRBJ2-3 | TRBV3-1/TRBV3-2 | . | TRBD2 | CASSRTSGVSTDTQYF | TGTGCCAGCAGCCGGACTAGCGGGGTTAGCACAGATACGCAGTATTTT
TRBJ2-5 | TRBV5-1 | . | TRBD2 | CASSQGLAGVEETQYF | TGCGCCAGCAGCCAGGGACTAGCGGGAGTTGAAGAGACCCAGTACTTC
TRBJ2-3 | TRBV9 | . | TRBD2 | CASSPLSLAGSVTDTQYF | TGTGCCAGCAGCCCGCTTTCACTAGCGGGGTCGGTCACAGATACGCAGTATTTT
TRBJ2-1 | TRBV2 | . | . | CASNGYLTAYNEQFF | TGTGCCAGCAATGGATATTTGACAGCCTACAATGAGCAGTTCTTC
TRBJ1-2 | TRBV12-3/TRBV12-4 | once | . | CASSFGGGNGYTF | TGTGCCAGCAGTTTTGGGGGGGGTAATGGCTACACCTTC
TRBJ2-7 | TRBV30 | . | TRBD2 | CAWSVGGNEQYF | TGTGCCTGGAGTGTGGGGGGGAACGAGCAGTACTTC
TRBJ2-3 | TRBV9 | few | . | CASSLREFGTDTQYF | TGTGCCAGCAGCCTTCGGGAGTTTGGCACAGATACGCAGTATTTT
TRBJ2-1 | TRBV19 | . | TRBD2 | CASTRGGRTNEQFF | TGTGCCAGCACTAGGGGCGGGAGGACTAATGAGCAGTTCTTC
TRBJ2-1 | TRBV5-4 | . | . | CASSDMGGIEQFF | TGTGCCAGCAGCGACATGGGTGGCATTGAGCAGTTCTTC
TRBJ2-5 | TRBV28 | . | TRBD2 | CASSLVTQGLAYTQEAQYF | TGTGCCAGCAGTTTGGTAACGCAGGGACTAGCGTATACCCAAGAGGCCCAGTACTTC
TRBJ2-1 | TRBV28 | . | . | CASSRLDSYNEQFF | TGTGCCAGCAGTAGACTAGACTCCTACAATGAGCAGTTCTTC
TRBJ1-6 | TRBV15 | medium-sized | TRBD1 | CATAKQQGTSPLHF | TGTGCCACAGCCAAGCAACAGGGGACCTCACCCCTCCACTTT
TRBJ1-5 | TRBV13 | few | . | CASSRRGQPQHF | TGTGCCAGCAGCCGTAGGGGTCAGCCCCAGCATTTT
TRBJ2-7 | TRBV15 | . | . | CATSLAQGYEQYF | TGTGCCACCTCCCTGGCTCAGGGCTACGAGCAGTACTTC
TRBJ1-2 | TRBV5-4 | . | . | CASSPDSNTPYGYTF | TGTGCCAGCAGCCCGGACAGCAATACCCCCTATGGCTACACCTTC